Reported below is one T cell receptor beta chain. The sample originates from a study of blood T cell repertoires in COVID-19. About the research overall: Samples of COVID-19 (acute and convalescent) were obtained from the United States, Italy and Spain. Nucleic acid was either cDNA or gDNA, and it came from T cells, B-cell-depleted T cells, or PBMCs.

In the original analysis: Estimated nucleated cell counts came from reference gene primer amplification. TCRdb's table, derived via immunoSEQ multiplex PCR, lists solely in-frame clones and lacks some. From that table come the V and J calls and clone size; the DNA was used to work out D and trimming. Seen here are about 260,000 clones, about 88% observed once, and the top ten hold nearly 2%. With V trimmed by 5 bases and J by 2 bases, 5 bases remained unmatched. This CDR3 contains 15 residues. Per the germline V gene, CDR1 is SGHAT and CDR2 is FQNNGV. The receptor was derived from a man aged 25 to 45 with active or convalescent COVID-19. The chain joins TRBV11-2 to TRBJ1-1; 10 positions agree with TRBD1. Sequenced input: peripheral blood. Here the CDR3 reads CASSATTGGNTEAFF. The CDR3 region has the DNA TGTGCCAGCAGCGCGACGACAGGGGGCAACACTGAAGCTTTCTTT.